What follows are 2 T cell receptor beta chains derived from one specimen sequenced in a study of T cell clonality in common variable immunodeficiency. The assay was immunoSEQ multiplex PCR, and TCRdb's table has in-frame clones only and misses some. The table lists roughly 79,000 clones, with no singletons. The sequencing sample was made of peripheral blood mononuclear cells. The receptor set was obtained from a person aged 18 to 70 in good health.

This clone was observed at least ten times. The CDR3 end falls 3 residues outside the read, so it is completed with the germline J gene. The rearrangement uses TRBV7-9 and TRBJ2-1; D ambiguous. The germline CDR1 and CDR2 sequences are SEHNR and FQNEAQ (reference sequence). V gave up 1 base and J gave up 9 bases, with 10 bases separating them. This CDR3 is 13 amino acids long. The CDR3: CASSLGLVSEQFF. The DNA read from the CDR3 is TGTGCCAGCAGCTTAGGGCTGGTAAGTGAG.

This clone occurred many times. The CDR3 goes on 3 residues after the read ends, and that part is filled in from the germline J gene. This chain joins TRBV30 and TRBJ1-4, with D perhaps TRBD1 (6 bases). CDR1 is GTSNPN, CDR2 SVGIG, per germline (reference sequence). V lost 5 bases to trimming and J lost 8 bases, with 12 bases between them. The CDR3 loop spans 12 amino acids. CDR3 sequence: CAWVQGREKLFF. Incomplete CDR3 DNA: TGTGCCTGGGTACAGGGACGGGAAAAA.